Below are 28 T cell receptor beta chains sequenced from a single sample in a study of radiation and T cells in renal cell carcinoma. As for time point: blood 4 weeks post-SBRT, at nephrectomy. Treatment here: 15 Gy SBRT to primary tumor, nephrectomy 4 weeks later. Sequenced by immunoSEQ multiplex PCR; TCRdb stores in-frame clones only, minus some. The sample records 50,000 to 65,000 clones, about three quarters being singletons. Source: blood, taken from a patient whose treatment included radiotherapy and nephrectomy. All receptors come from a man in his sixties with renal cell carcinoma.

This chain joins TRBV6-1 and TRBJ1-3, with TRBD1 identical over 7 bases. The CDR3 is 14 amino acids. CDR1 is MNHNS, CDR2 SASEGT, per germline. V lost 3 bases and J lost 4; bases outside the gene matches: 3. This CDR3 reads CASSDGQAGNTIYF. The CDR3 coding sequence is TGTGCCAGCAGTGACGGACAGGCGGGAAACACCATATATTTT.

The chain joins TRBV10-3 to TRBJ2-5; 11 bases agree with TRBD2. This CDR3 is built from 13 residues. Germline-derived CDR1 and CDR2 are ENHRY and SYGVKD. V gave up 5 bases and J gave up 10 bases; unmatched junction bases: 6. For the CDR3, the DNA is TGTGCCATCAGTACTAGCGGGGGAGGAAGCCAGTACTTC. This codes for CAISTSGGGSQYF.

The chain recombines TRBV11-2 with TRBJ2-3; TRBD2 agrees at 7 bases. Germline-derived CDR1 and CDR2 are SGHAT and FQNNGV. The junction had 11 bases not matched to a gene; V was cut back by 5 bases and J by 3 bases. The CDR3 is 16 amino acids. CDR3 protein: CASSVLGGTSTDTQYF. The CDR3 DNA is TGTGCCAGCAGCGTCCTCGGGGGGACCTCAACAGATACGCAGTATTTT.

The chain carries TRBV10-3 and TRBJ2-2, with D tentatively TRBD2 (7 bases). Trimming pared 2 bases from V and 6 bases from J, leaving 16 bases between. The CDR3 spans 16 residues. Germline loops: CDR1 ENHRY, CDR2 SYGVKD. CDR3 DNA: TGTGCCATCAGTGAGGGGCGGGGGCCCTCGTCCGGGGAGCTGTTTTTT. Encoded protein: CAISEGRGPSSGELFF.

The chain employs TRBV15 and TRBJ2-5, with D unresolved. This CDR3 spans 14 amino acids. From germline, CDR1 is LNHNV and CDR2 YYDKDF (reference sequence). V was shortened by 5 bases and J by 5 bases, with 15 bases between the two germline ends. The CDR3: CATSFKLARETQYF. The CDR3 coding sequence is TGTGCCACCAGCTTTAAACTGGCCCGGGAGACCCAGTACTTC.

The chain couples TRBV18 to TRBJ1-2; 8 bases match TRBD1. This CDR3 has 14 residues. Trimming cost V 2 bases and J 6 bases; bases outside gene matches: 5. Germline assignment: CDR1 KGHSH and CDR2 LQKENI. This chain's CDR3 is CASSPSTGEHGYTF. CDR3 sequence (DNA): TGTGCCAGCTCACCATCGACAGGGGAACATGGCTACACCTTC.

The rearrangement uses TRBV7-9 and TRBJ2-3; the D gene is possibly TRBD2 (6 bases). Trimming stripped 5 bases from V and 2 bases from J, with 11 bases between. The CDR3 is 14 residues long. Germline loops: CDR1 SEHNR, CDR2 FQNEAQ (reference sequence). DNA for the CDR3: TGTGCCAGCAGCCTCGGGACTTACACAGATACGCAGTATTTT. This codes for CASSLGTYTDTQYF.

The chain is built from TRBV5-6 and TRBJ2-1, with TRBD2 matching over 8 bases. Germline CDR1 is SGHDT and CDR2 is YYEEEE. J lost 2 bases, V lost 2 bases, and 3 bases had no gene match. The CDR3 is made up of 15 amino acids. The CDR3 is CASSFSGVPYNEQFF. CDR3 nucleotides: TGTGCCAGCAGCTTTAGCGGGGTTCCCTACAATGAGCAGTTCTTC. Based on the CDR3 plus reference TRBV5-6 and TRBJ2-1, the full variable domain is DAGVTQSPTHLIKTRGQQVTLRCSPKSGHDTVSWYQQALGQGPQFIFQYYEEEERQRGNFPDRFSGHQFPNYSSELNVNALLLGDSALYLCASSFSGVPYNEQFFGPGTRLTVL.

V is TRBV18 and J is TRBJ2-6; perhaps TRBD1 as D (6 bases). Germline-derived CDR1 and CDR2 are KGHSH and LQKENI. This CDR3 region has 17 residues. Deletions cut 3 bases from V and 2 bases from J, with 14 bases between. The CDR3 DNA sequence: TGTGCCAGCTCACCGGTCCAACAGGGAGCTGGGGCCAACGTCCTGACTTTC. It translates to CASSPVQQGAGANVLTF.

V is TRBV10-3 and J is TRBJ1-1; D uncertain. CDR3 size: 15 residues. V lost 0 bases, J lost 0 bases, and 8 bases lay in between. The germline gives CDR1 ENHRY, CDR2 SYGVKD. CDR3 in amino acids: CAISESELMNTEAFF. DNA of the CDR3: TGTGCCATCAGTGAGTCGGAGCTCATGAACACTGAAGCTTTCTTT.

This chain joins TRBV7-9 and TRBJ2-3; 7 nucleotides line up with TRBD1. Germline assignment: CDR1 SEHNR and CDR2 FQNEAQ (reference sequence). This CDR3 contains 16 residues. V gave up 4 bases and J gave up 2 bases; unmatched junction bases: 9. This CDR3 reads CASSSNRDRNTDTQYF. CDR3 coding DNA: TGTGCCAGCAGCTCTAACCGGGACAGAAACACAGATACGCAGTATTTT.

The chain has TRBV7-6 and TRBJ2-1; TRBD2 is a possible D gene (6 bases). The germline V gene has CDR1 SGHVS and CDR2 FNYEAQ. The ends were cut back, 4 bases at V and 5 bases at J, with 15 bases in the middle. CDR3 length equals 15 residues. Here the CDR3 DNA reads TGTGCCAGCAGCTATGGGCTAGCGAGTAACAATGAGCAGTTCTTC. The encoded protein is CASSYGLASNNEQFF.

This clone was seen just once. This chain joins TRBV6-1 and TRBJ2-2; TRBD2 aligns across 13 bases. This CDR3 contains 18 residues. Germline V lookup: CDR1 MNHNS, CDR2 SASEGT. V shed 1 base, J shed 4 bases, and the junction held 6 bases outside the gene matches. The CDR3 bases are TGTGCCAGCAGTGAAGGGACTAGCGGGAGTAGGCTCACCGGGGAGCTGTTTTTT. Amino acid sequence: CASSEGTSGSRLTGELFF.

V and J are TRBV29-1 and TRBJ2-5; D may be TRBD2 (5 bases). The CDR3 has 13 amino acids. Trimming took off 3 bases at V and 2 bases at J, with 10 bases between the two ends. Per germline, CDR1 SQVTM and CDR2 ANQGSEA. CDR3 DNA: TGCAGCGTTGACCCCGGGAATCAAGAGACCCAGTACTTC. Translating gives CSVDPGNQETQYF.

This chain links TRBV7-2 with TRBJ1-4; TRBD1 is a possible D gene (5 bases). Per the germline V gene, CDR1 is SGHTA and CDR2 is FQGNSA. Trimming took 0 bases from V and 8 from J, leaving 16 bases between them. The CDR3 contains 16 residues. The CDR3 loop is CASSLALQGEGEKLFF. In nucleotides, the CDR3 is TGTGCCAGCAGCTTAGCGCTCCAGGGAGAAGGCGAAAAACTGTTTTTT.

CDR3 residues: CASSYTSSGNEKLFF. The CDR3 nucleotides are TGTGCCAGCAGTTACACATCTTCGGGGAATGAAAAACTGTTTTTT. This chain uses TRBV6-6 with TRBJ1-4; D gene ambiguous. CDR1 and CDR2 from the germline V gene are MNHNY and SVGAGI (reference sequence). V gave up 2 bases and J gave up 5 bases, with 12 bases separating them. This CDR3 region has 15 residues.

The count of this clone is one. The chain recombines TRBV5-1 with TRBJ1-1; a possible D gene is TRBD1 (5 bases). This CDR3 is 14 amino acids long. V shed 3 bases and J shed 0 bases, with 9 bases lying between them. Germline CDR1 SGHRS, CDR2 YFSETQ. The CDR3 region has the DNA TGCGCCAGCAGCTACGACAGAATGAACACTGAAGCTTTCTTT. It encodes CASSYDRMNTEAFF.

V gene TRBV19 combines with J gene TRBJ1-1; D ambiguous. The germline V gene encodes CDR1 LNHDA and CDR2 SQIVND (reference sequence). There are 13 residues in the CDR3. Trimming left V 0 bases short and J 8 bases short, with 10 bases between. The CDR3 region is CASSIDRRREAFF. DNA of the CDR3: TGTGCCAGTAGTATAGATAGGCGGAGAGAAGCTTTCTTT. Full variable domain (outside the CDR3, taken from reference TRBV19 and TRBJ1-1): DGGITQSPKYLFRKEGQNVTLSCEQNLNHDAMYWYRQDPGQGLRLIYYSQIVNDFQKGDIAEGYSVSREKKESFPLTVTSAQKNPTAFYLCASSIDRRREAFFGQGTRLTVV.

The chain couples TRBV6-4 to TRBJ2-2, with D perhaps TRBD2 (6 bases). The V end lost 6 bases, the J end lost 4 bases, and 9 bases lay between the germline ends. Germline V gives CDR1 MRHNA, CDR2 SNTAGT. The CDR3 sequence is 13 residues long. The CDR3 region has the DNA TGTGCCAGCAGGAAGGGAGGCACCGGGGAGCTGTTTTTT. Residues: CASRKGGTGELFF.

The chain joins TRBV4-3 to TRBJ2-6, with D hard to call. The CDR3 runs 21 residues. The V gene's germline CDR1 is LGHNA and CDR2 YSLEER. V lost 0 bases to trimming and J lost 0 bases, with 21 bases between them. As DNA, the CDR3 is TGCGCCAGCAGCCAAGATGCCCCCTTAGGCCGCTTAGGCTCTGGGGCCAACGTCCTGACTTTC. It translates to CASSQDAPLGRLGSGANVLTF.

This clone has a single count. The CDR3 reads CASSLGGDEQYV. Written as DNA, the CDR3 is TGTGCCAGCAGCTTAGGGGGTGATGAGCAGTACGTC. V usage is TRBV13 and J usage is TRBJ2-7; D unresolved. Germline CDR1 PRHDT, CDR2 FYEKMQ (reference sequence). This CDR3 is 12 amino acids long. The ends were cut back, 0 bases at V and 7 bases at J, with 7 bases in the middle.

This clone has a handful of counts. The chain uses TRBV9 and TRBJ1-1; TRBD1 might be the D (5 bases). V was trimmed by 3 bases and J by 0 bases, leaving 9 bases between them. The CDR3 is 14 residues long. Per germline, CDR1 SGDLS and CDR2 YYNGEE. The CDR3 loop is CASSGRTLNTEAFF. In DNA, the CDR3 is TGTGCCAGCAGCGGGCGGACACTGAACACTGAAGCTTTCTTT.

This chain links TRBV20-1 with TRBJ1-1; D not resolved. Germline CDR1 is DFQATT and CDR2 is SNEGSKA (reference sequence). The CDR3 totals 11 residues. V was cut by 5 bases and J by 6 bases, with 10 bases left in between. In DNA form, the CDR3 reads TGCAGTGCTTTCCAGGTTCCTGAAGCTTTCTTT. It is translated as CSAFQVPEAFF.

This clone was picked up a small number of times. This rearrangement joins TRBV10-3 to TRBJ2-7; weak D call: TRBD2 (6 bases). The germline V and J ends were trimmed by 0 bases and 5 bases, with 14 bases remaining between them. Germline CDR1 reads ENHRY; CDR2 reads SYGVKD. The CDR3 sequence is 15 residues long. The CDR3 coding sequence is TGTGCCATCAGTGAGTCTCGGTCTTCGGGGGACGAGCAGTACTTC. Translating it yields CAISESRSSGDEQYF.

The V gene is TRBV21-1, the J gene TRBJ1-3. TRBV21-1 is labeled a pseudogene. The CDR3 loop spans 14 amino acids. The CDR3 region has the DNA TGTGCCAGCAGCAGTCCCAACGGGAGAAACACCATATATTTT. Translated: CASSSPNGRNTIYF.

The chain has TRBV5-1 and TRBJ1-2, with D unclear. The V end was cut by 0 bases, the J end by 7 bases, with 7 bases between. The germline CDR1 and CDR2 sequences are SGHRS and YFSETQ. This CDR3 contains 12 residues. CDR3 in amino acids: CASSLARGGYTF. In nucleotides, the CDR3 is TGCGCCAGCAGCTTGGCGCGGGGTGGCTACACCTTC.

The gene calls are TRBV7-3 and TRBJ2-3; tentatively, D is TRBD1 or TRBD2 (5 bases each). Trimming pared 5 bases from V and 6 bases from J, leaving 12 bases between. The germline V gene has CDR1 SGHTA and CDR2 FQGTGA. This CDR3 has 13 amino acids. CDR3 in DNA: TGTGCCAGCAGCCCCGGGGACGGCGATACGCAGTATTTT. Amino acids: CASSPGDGDTQYF.

This chain connects TRBV19 to TRBJ1-3, with D perhaps matching TRBD1 (5 bases). Trimming shortened V by 6 bases and J by 5 bases, and 11 bases separated the two germline ends. Germline V gene lookup returns CDR1 LNHDA and CDR2 SQIVND (reference sequence). This CDR3 contains 13 residues. The CDR3 region has the DNA TGTGCCAGTAGCCCGGGACCGAGAAACACCATATATTTT. This encodes CASSPGPRNTIYF.